This TCR beta chain came from a study of CD8 T cells in ankylosing spondylitis. Remarks on this clonotype: Its antigen is not identified.

Study results and caveats: Reports say disease-linked clones showed up significantly more in matched ankylosing spondylitis synovial fluid. It appeared that ankylosing spondylitis blood was characterized by a TCR beta motif of about 8 highly homologous variants.

Making the TCR beta libraries involved quantitative 5'-RACE with molecular barcodes. TCRdb ran MiXCR on the 5' RACE reads and lists one entry per CDR3 protein. The sample includes about 840,000 distinct CDR3 sequences, about 12% seen only once; the top ten take 0.51%. The receptor was isolated from a male donor with ankylosing spondylitis. The material sequenced was blood, either unsorted or a sorted T cell fraction (not recorded which).

The CDR3 sequence: CASSSPRTGSFEQYF. The CDR3 DNA is TGTGCCAGCAGCAGTCCCCGGACAGGGTCTTTTGAGCAGTACTTC. The chain uses TRBV6-1 and TRBJ2-7, with 8 bases identical to TRBD1. Germline CDR1 is MNHNS and CDR2 is SASEGT. The CDR3 consists of 15 residues. Trimming removed 6 bases from V and 7 bases from J; junction bases left unmatched: 14.